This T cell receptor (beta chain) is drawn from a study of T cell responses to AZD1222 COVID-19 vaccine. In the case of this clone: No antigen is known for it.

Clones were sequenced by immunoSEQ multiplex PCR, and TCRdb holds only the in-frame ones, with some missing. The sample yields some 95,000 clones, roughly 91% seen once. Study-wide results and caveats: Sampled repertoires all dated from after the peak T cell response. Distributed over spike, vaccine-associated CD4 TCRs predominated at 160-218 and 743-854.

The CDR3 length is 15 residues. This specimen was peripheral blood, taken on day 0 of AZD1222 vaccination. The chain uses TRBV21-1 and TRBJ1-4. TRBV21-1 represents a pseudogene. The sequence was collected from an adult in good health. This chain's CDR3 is CASSKGGRDCEKLFF. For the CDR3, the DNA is TGTGCCAGCAGCAAGGGGGGGCGGGATTGTGAAAAACTGTTTTTT.